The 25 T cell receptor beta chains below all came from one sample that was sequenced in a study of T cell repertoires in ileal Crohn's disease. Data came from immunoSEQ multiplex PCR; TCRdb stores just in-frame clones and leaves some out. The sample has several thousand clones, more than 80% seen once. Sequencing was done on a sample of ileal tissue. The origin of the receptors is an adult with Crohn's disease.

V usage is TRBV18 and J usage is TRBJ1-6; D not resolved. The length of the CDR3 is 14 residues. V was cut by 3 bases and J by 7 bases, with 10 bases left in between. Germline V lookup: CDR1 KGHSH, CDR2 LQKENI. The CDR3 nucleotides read TGTGCCAGCTCACCGAGAGGCCCCAATTCACCCCTCCACTTT. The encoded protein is CASSPRGPNSPLHF.

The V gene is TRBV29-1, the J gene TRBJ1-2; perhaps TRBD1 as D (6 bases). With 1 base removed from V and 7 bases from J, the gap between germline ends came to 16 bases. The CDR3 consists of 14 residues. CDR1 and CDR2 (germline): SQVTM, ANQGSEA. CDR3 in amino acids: CSVEALGQSSGYTF. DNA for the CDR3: TGCAGCGTTGAAGCGTTAGGACAGTCTAGTGGCTACACCTTC.

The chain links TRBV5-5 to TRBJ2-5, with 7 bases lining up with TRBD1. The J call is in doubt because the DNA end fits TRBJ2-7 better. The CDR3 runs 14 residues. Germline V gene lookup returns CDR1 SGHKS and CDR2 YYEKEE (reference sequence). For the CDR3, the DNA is TGTGCCAGCAATTTGAAGGGGGCGAATCACGAGCAGTACTTC. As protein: CASNLKGANHEQYF.

The CDR3 is CASKGSRDNYGYTF. The CDR3 DNA is TGTGCCAGCAAGGGAAGCAGGGATAACTATGGCTACACCTTC. The rearrangement uses TRBV28 and TRBJ1-2; a weak D match, TRBD1 (5 bases). The germline CDR1 and CDR2 sequences are MDHEN and SYDVKM. The CDR3 extends over 14 amino acids. Trimming took off 7 bases at V and 1 base at J, with 13 bases between the two ends.

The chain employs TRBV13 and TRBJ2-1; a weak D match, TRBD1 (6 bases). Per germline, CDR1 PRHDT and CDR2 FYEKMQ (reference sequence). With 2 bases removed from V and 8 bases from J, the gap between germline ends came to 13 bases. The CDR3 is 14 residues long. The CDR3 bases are TGTGCCAGCAGCTTACAACAGGGTAGCTATGAGCAGTTCTTC. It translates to CASSLQQGSYEQFF. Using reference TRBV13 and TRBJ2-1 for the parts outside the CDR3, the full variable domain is AAGVIQSPRHLIKEKRETATLKCYPIPRHDTVYWYQQGPGQDPQFLISFYEKMQSDKGSIPDRFSAQQFSDYHSELNMSSLELGDSALYFCASSLQQGSYEQFFGPGTRLTVL.

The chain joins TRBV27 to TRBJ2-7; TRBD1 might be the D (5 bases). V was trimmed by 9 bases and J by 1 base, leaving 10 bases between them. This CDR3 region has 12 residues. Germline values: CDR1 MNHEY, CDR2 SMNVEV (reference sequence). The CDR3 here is CASRTPSYEQYF. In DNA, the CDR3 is TGTGCCAGTCGGACACCATCCTACGAGCAGTACTTC.

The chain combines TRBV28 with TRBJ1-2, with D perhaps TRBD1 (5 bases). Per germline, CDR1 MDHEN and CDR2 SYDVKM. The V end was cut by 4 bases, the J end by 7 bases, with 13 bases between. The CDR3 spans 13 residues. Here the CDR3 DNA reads TGTGCCAGCAGTTCCGGCGGGGCGCTTGGCTACACCTTC. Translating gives CASSSGGALGYTF.

The CDR3 region is CAISEQGQGPYEQYF. In nucleotides, the CDR3 is TGTGCCATCAGTGAGCAGGGACAGGGACCCTACGAGCAGTACTTC. The chain carries TRBV10-3 and TRBJ2-7; 9 bases map to TRBD1. The V gene's germline CDR1 is ENHRY and CDR2 SYGVKD. The V segment lost 2 bases and the J segment 2 bases; nucleotides outside the gene matches: 4. The CDR3 extends over 15 amino acids.

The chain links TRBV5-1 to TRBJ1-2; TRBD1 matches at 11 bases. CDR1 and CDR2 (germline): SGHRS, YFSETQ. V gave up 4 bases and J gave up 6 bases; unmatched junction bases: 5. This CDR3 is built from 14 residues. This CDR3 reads CASSRTGGGDGYTF. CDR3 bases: TGCGCCAGCAGCAGGACAGGGGGCGGCGATGGCTACACCTTC.

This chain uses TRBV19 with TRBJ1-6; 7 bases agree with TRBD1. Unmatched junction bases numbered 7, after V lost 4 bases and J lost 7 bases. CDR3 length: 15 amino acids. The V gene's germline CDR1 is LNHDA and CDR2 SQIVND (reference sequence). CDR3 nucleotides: TGTGCCAGTAGTAGAACAGGGGATTACAATTCACCCCTCCACTTT. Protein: CASSRTGDYNSPLHF. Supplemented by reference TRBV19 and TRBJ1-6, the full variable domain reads DGGITQSPKYLFRKEGQNVTLSCEQNLNHDAMYWYRQDPGQGLRLIYYSQIVNDFQKGDIAEGYSVSREKKESFPLTVTSAQKNPTAFYLCASSRTGDYNSPLHFGNGTRLTVT.

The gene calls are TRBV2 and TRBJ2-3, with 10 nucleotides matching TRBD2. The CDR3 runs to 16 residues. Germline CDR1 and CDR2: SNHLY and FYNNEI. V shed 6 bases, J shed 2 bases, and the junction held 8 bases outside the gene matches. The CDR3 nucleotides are TGTGCCAGCAGGGAGAGCGGGGGGGCAGACACAGATACGCAGTATTTT. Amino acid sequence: CASRESGGADTDTQYF.

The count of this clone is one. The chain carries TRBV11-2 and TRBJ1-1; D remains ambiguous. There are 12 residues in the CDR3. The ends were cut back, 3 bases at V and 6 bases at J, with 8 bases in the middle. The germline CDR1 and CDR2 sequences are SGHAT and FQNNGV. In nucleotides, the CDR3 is TGTGCCAGCAGCTTTCAGGCCCCTGAAGCTTTCTTT. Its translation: CASSFQAPEAFF.

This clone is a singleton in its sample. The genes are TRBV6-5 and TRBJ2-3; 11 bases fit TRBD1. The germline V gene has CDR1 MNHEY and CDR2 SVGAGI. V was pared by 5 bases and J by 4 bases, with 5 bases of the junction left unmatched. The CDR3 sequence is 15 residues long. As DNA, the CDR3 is TGTGCCAGCAGTCAGGACAGGGGGCGTCCAGATACGCAGTATTTT. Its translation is CASSQDRGRPDTQYF.

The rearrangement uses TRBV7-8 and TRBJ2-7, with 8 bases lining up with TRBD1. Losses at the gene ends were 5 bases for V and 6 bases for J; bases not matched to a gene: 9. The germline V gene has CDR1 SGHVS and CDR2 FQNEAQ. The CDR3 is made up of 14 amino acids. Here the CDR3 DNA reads TGTGCCAGCAGCCTCGGACAGGGCGTGGGCGAGCAGTACTTC. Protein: CASSLGQGVGEQYF.

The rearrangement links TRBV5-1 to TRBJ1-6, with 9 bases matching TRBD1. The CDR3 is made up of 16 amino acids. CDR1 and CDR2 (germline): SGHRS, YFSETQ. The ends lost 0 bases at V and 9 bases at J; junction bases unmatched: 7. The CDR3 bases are TGCGCCAGCAGCTTGGATGGACAGGGGATGAGTTCACCCCTCCACTTT. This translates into CASSLDGQGMSSPLHF.

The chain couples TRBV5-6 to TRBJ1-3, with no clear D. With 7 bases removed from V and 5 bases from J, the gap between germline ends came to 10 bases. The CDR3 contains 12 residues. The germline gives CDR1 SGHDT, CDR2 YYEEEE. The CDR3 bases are TGTGCCAGCCGCAGAGGGCGAAACACCATATATTTT. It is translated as CASRRGRNTIYF.

The CDR3 bases are TGTGCCAGCAGTGATGGGACAGGTGATAGCAATCAGCCCCAGCATTTT. It translates to CASSDGTGDSNQPQHF. This chain links TRBV9 with TRBJ1-5, with 8 bases fitting TRBD1. This CDR3 is 16 amino acids long. From germline, CDR1 is SGDLS and CDR2 YYNGEE. V lost 5 bases and J lost 0; bases outside the gene matches: 7.

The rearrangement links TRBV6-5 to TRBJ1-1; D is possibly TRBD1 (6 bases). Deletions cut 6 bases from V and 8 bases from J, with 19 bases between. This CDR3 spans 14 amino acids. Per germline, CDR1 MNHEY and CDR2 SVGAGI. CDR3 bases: TGTGCCAGCAGGCGTACCGGGACACTAGGGGAAGCTTTCTTT. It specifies CASRRTGTLGEAFF.

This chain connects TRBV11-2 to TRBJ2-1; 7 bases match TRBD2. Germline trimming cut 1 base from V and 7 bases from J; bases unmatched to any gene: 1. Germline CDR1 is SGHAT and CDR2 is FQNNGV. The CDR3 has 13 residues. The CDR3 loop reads CASSLGAGNEQFF. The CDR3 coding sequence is TGTGCCAGCAGCTTAGGAGCGGGGAATGAGCAGTTCTTC.

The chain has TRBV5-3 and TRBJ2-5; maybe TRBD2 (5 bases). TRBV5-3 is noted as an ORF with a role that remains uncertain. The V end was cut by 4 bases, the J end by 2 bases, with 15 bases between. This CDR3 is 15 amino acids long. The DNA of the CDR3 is TGTGCCAGAAGCGTTCGGGATCTCAATCAAGAGACCCAGTACTTC. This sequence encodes CARSVRDLNQETQYF.

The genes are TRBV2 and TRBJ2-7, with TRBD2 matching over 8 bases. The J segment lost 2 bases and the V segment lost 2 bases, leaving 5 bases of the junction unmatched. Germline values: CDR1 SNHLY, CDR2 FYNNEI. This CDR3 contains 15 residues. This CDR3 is CASSEPGLATYEQYF. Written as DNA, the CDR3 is TGTGCCAGCAGTGAACCAGGACTAGCTACCTACGAGCAGTACTTC.

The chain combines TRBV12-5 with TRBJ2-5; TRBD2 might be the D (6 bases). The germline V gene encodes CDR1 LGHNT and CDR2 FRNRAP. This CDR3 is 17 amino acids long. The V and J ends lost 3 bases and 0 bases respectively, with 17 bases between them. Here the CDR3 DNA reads TGTGCTAGTGGTTTTGGTCGGGACTTCCGAGACCAAGAGACCCAGTACTTC. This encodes CASGFGRDFRDQETQYF.

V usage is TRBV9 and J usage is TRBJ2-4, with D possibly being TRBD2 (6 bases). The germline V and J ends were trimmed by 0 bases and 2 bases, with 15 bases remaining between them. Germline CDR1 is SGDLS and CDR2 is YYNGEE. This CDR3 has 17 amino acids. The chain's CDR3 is CASSVGDSGGPKNIQYF. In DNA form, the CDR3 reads TGTGCCAGCAGCGTAGGGGATAGCGGAGGGCCCAAAAACATTCAGTACTTC.

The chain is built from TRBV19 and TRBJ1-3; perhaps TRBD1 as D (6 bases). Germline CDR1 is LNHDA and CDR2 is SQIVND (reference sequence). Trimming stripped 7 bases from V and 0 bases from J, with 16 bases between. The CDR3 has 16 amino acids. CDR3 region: CASTPLQGRSGNTIYF. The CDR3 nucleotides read TGTGCCAGTACCCCTTTACAGGGACGCTCTGGAAACACCATATATTTT.

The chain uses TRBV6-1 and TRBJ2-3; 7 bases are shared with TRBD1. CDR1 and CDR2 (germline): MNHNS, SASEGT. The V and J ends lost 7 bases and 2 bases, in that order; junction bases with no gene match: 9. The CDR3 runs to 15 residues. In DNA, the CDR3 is TGTGCCAGCAACAAGGGGGCGGGCCTCACAGATACGCAGTATTTT. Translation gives CASNKGAGLTDTQYF.